This T cell receptor beta chain was obtained from a study of a mutant IDH1 vaccine in newly diagnosed glioma. Whole-study context: Vaccines were begun 4-6 weeks after radiotherapy alone, or with temozolomide cycles.

Method: immunoSEQ multiplex PCR; TCRdb's copy keeps in-frame clones and lacks some. The table has over 30,000 clones, about 87% seen once. The CDR3 covers 14 residues. V was cut by 5 bases and J by 6 bases, with 16 bases left in between. CDR1 is LNHDA, CDR2 SQIVND, per germline (reference sequence). A remark on this clone: The antigen is undetermined.

Time point here: week 47, end of study. Every vaccine dose comprised 300 ug of mutant IDH1 20-mer peptide plus topical imiquimod. The chain combines TRBV19 with TRBJ1-1; D is unresolved. The receptor was derived from a woman aged 25 to 45 with glioma. The sample in question was PBMCs, obtained from a glioma patient whose treatment included an IDH1 peptide vaccine. The chain's CDR3 is CASSLGREGPEAFF. The CDR3 nucleotides read TGTGCCAGTAGTTTGGGCCGGGAAGGTCCTGAAGCTTTCTTT.